These 24 T cell receptor beta chains came from one sample sequenced in a study of graft-versus-host responses after intestinal transplantation. No antigens are known for them. Profiling relied on immunoSEQ multiplex PCR, and the TCRdb table lists in-frame clones only, not all of them. In the table there are some 90,000 clones, 90% to 95% of which are singletons. The specimen comprised unstimulated CD8+ T cells sorted from spleen or lymph node cells, sampled before intestinal transplant. The source is a human donor who received an intestinal transplant.

This clone was detected only once. At the DNA level, this CDR3 is encoded by other sequences in the same sample as well. The chain combines TRBV28 with TRBJ2-2; D gene ambiguous. This CDR3 has 14 residues. The germline gives CDR1 MDHEN, CDR2 SYDVKM. Trimming took off 6 bases at V and 4 bases at J, with 12 bases between the two ends. CDR3 loop: CASSFTQFTGELFF. Written as DNA, the CDR3 is TGTGCCAGCAGCTTTACTCAGTTCACCGGGGAGCTGTTTTTT.

For this clone: This same CDR3 is encoded by further DNA sequences in the sample. This CDR3 is CASSYRGNQPQHF. The CDR3 DNA follows: TGTGCCAGCAGTTACAGGGGTAATCAGCCCCAGCATTTT. The V and J genes are TRBV6-5 and TRBJ1-5, with a possible D match to TRBD1 (5 bases). The V end lost 2 bases, the J end lost 4 bases, and 6 bases lay between the germline ends. Germline CDR1 is MNHEY and CDR2 is SVGAGI. CDR3 length equals 13 residues.

The chain is built from TRBV19 and TRBJ2-7; the D is unclear. Germline CDR1 is LNHDA and CDR2 is SQIVND (reference sequence). The CDR3 is made up of 10 amino acids. Trimming stripped 8 bases from V and 3 bases from J, with 5 bases between. The CDR3 is CASGDYEQYF. DNA of the CDR3: TGTGCCAGTGGGGACTACGAGCAGTACTTC.

The V gene is TRBV30, the J gene TRBJ2-7; 9 nucleotides line up with TRBD1. The V segment lost 5 bases and the J segment 4 bases; nucleotides outside the gene matches: 0. The CDR3 runs 11 residues. The germline CDR1 and CDR2 sequences are GTSNPN and SVGIG (reference sequence). As DNA, the CDR3 is TGTGCCTGGGGACAGGGGTACGAGCAGTACTTC. This encodes CAWGQGYEQYF.

The CDR3 nucleotides read TGTGCCAGCAGTTTCAGACGGGTAAGGATCAATGAGCAGTTCTTC. Translated, it gives CASSFRRVRINEQFF. The chain couples TRBV2 to TRBJ2-1; D uncertain. This CDR3 comprises 15 residues. Germline CDR1 and CDR2: SNHLY and FYNNEI. Trimming took off 5 bases at V and 6 bases at J, with 17 bases between the two ends. Complete variable domain (other parts from reference TRBV2 and TRBJ2-1): EPEVTQTPSHQVTQMGQEVILRCVPISNHLYFYWYRQILGQKVEFLVSFYNNEISEKSEIFDDQFSVERPDGSNFTLKIRSTKLEDSAMYFCASSFRRVRINEQFFGPGTRLTVL.

This sequence joins TRBV5-6 and TRBJ2-1, with 11 bases lining up with TRBD1. Germline V lookup: CDR1 SGHDT, CDR2 YYEEEE. The CDR3 loop spans 14 amino acids. The ends lost 5 bases at V and 6 bases at J; junction bases unmatched: 4. DNA of the CDR3: TGTGCCAGCAGTTGGGGGACAGGGGGCAATGAGCAGTTCTTC. Translation: CASSWGTGGNEQFF.

This chain connects TRBV10-1 to TRBJ2-3, with D possibly matching TRBD2 (5 bases). V lost 6 bases and J lost 3, with 22 bases in between. This CDR3 region has 17 residues. Germline values: CDR1 WNHNN, CDR2 SYGVQD (reference sequence). CDR3 DNA: TGCGCCAGCAGCAAGGGCGGGCTAGCCATCGGTACAGATACGCAGTATTTT. This encodes CASSKGGLAIGTDTQYF.

This chain joins TRBV6-5 and TRBJ1-2; D unclear. The CDR3 sequence is 13 residues long. The germline V gene encodes CDR1 MNHEY and CDR2 SVGAGI. Between the trimmed V and J ends, which lost 5 bases and 0 bases, there was a span of 7 bases. CDR3 loop: CASSVIPNYGYTF. The CDR3 DNA reads as TGTGCCAGCAGTGTGATCCCTAACTATGGCTACACCTTC.

The genes are TRBV6-1 and TRBJ1-1; D perhaps matches TRBD1 (5 bases). Trimming cost V 7 bases and J 5 bases, with 20 bases left between them. This CDR3 has 15 amino acids. Germline lookup yields CDR1 MNHNS and CDR2 SASEGT. The CDR3 here is CASITARVGRTEAFF. The CDR3, as DNA: TGTGCCAGCATAACCGCCCGGGTGGGACGAACTGAAGCTTTCTTT.

The J gene is TRBJ1-2, the V gene TRBV5-6, with a weak D call TRBD1 (6 bases). Germline V CDR1 and CDR2: SGHDT, YYEEEE. The CDR3 extends over 14 amino acids. Between the trimmed V and J ends, which lost 4 bases and 1 base, there was a span of 11 bases. CDR3 in DNA: TGTGCCAGCAGCAATAACAGGGTTAACTATGGCTACACCTTC. This sequence encodes CASSNNRVNYGYTF.

The sample holds a few counts of this clone. The gene calls are TRBV6-5 and TRBJ2-7, with TRBD1 as a possible D gene (6 bases). This CDR3 spans 13 amino acids. V dropped 6 bases and J dropped 1 base, with 10 bases sitting between them. In germline, CDR1 is MNHEY, CDR2 SVGAGI. The DNA of the CDR3 is TGTGCCAGCAGGTCCACAGGGTCCTACGAGCAGTACTTC. It encodes CASRSTGSYEQYF.

The V and J genes are TRBV25-1 and TRBJ2-2; D not certain. The germline V and J ends were trimmed by 7 bases and 5 bases, with 11 bases remaining between them. Per the germline V gene, CDR1 is MGHDK and CDR2 is SYGVNS. This CDR3 has 13 residues. The CDR3: CASMGFGTGELFF. CDR3 in DNA: TGTGCCAGCATGGGATTCGGGACCGGGGAGCTGTTTTTT.

The CDR3 DNA sequence: TGTGCCAGCAGTTTAGGCCTTGGGAGCACTGAAGCTTTCTTT. It yields the protein CASSLGLGSTEAFF. The V and J genes are TRBV6-5 and TRBJ1-1; D not certain. CDR3 length equals 14 residues. Germline CDR1 is MNHEY and CDR2 is SVGAGI. Deletions cut 4 bases from V and 4 bases from J, with 13 bases between.

This sequence joins TRBV10-3 and TRBJ2-4, with D maybe TRBD2 (6 bases). V was pared by 3 bases and J by 0 bases, with 12 bases between. Germline CDR1 and CDR2: ENHRY and SYGVKD. The CDR3 contains 16 residues. The CDR3 DNA follows: TGTGCCATCAGTGAAGGAGGGTCACTAGCCAAAAACATTCAGTACTTC. Amino acid sequence: CAISEGGSLAKNIQYF.

The rearrangement uses TRBV11-2 and TRBJ2-7; TRBD2 matches 7 bases. Losses at the gene ends were 3 bases for V and 9 bases for J; bases not matched to a gene: 14. The germline V gene encodes CDR1 SGHAT and CDR2 FQNNGV. The CDR3 length is 15 residues. As DNA, the CDR3 is TGTGCCAGCAGCTTTTCTGGGGGGGTCGAAAAGGTGCAGTACTTC. Encoded protein: CASSFSGGVEKVQYF.

This chain links TRBV7-6 with TRBJ1-1; 8 nucleotides match TRBD1. V lost 5 bases to trimming and J lost 7 bases; unmatched junction nucleotides: 15. The CDR3 spans 16 residues. The germline CDR1 and CDR2 sequences are SGHVS and FNYEAQ. CDR3 sequence (DNA): TGTGCCAGCAGCGACGCCACAGGGGGTCCCCACTTTGAAGCTTTCTTT. Translating it yields CASSDATGGPHFEAFF.

The V gene is TRBV19, the J gene TRBJ1-2; no definite D call. Trimming left V 3 bases short and J 6 bases short, with 8 bases between. The CDR3 contains 12 residues. Germline V gene sequence: CDR1 LNHDA, CDR2 SQIVND (reference sequence). The DNA for the CDR3 is TGTGCCAGTAGTATGGGAGGGAATGGCTACACCTTC. Protein: CASSMGGNGYTF. The full variable domain, with the rest looked up from reference TRBV19 and TRBJ1-2, is DGGITQSPKYLFRKEGQNVTLSCEQNLNHDAMYWYRQDPGQGLRLIYYSQIVNDFQKGDIAEGYSVSREKKESFPLTVTSAQKNPTAFYLCASSMGGNGYTFGSGTRLTVV.

This clone was counted once. The J gene is TRBJ2-1, the V gene TRBV2, with 12 bases identical to TRBD2. CDR3 size: 19 residues. Germline CDR1 is SNHLY and CDR2 is FYNNEI. V was clipped by 6 bases and J by 5 bases; unmatched bases: 17. The CDR3 region is CASRATSGSQYGMDNEQFF. The DNA for the CDR3 is TGTGCCAGCAGGGCGACTAGCGGGAGTCAATATGGGATGGACAATGAGCAGTTCTTC.

The chain joins TRBV9 to TRBJ2-3; D is possibly TRBD2 (5 bases). Trimming removed 3 bases at V and 4 bases at J, with 15 bases between. This CDR3 comprises 15 residues. Germline V lookup: CDR1 SGDLS, CDR2 YYNGEE. This CDR3 reads CASSDSPGKADTQYF. Here the CDR3 DNA reads TGTGCCAGCAGCGATAGCCCGGGGAAAGCAGATACGCAGTATTTT.

The CDR3 DNA reads TGTGCCAGCAGCTTAGCTACAGACTACGAGCAGTACTTC. This sequence encodes CASSLATDYEQYF. The J gene is TRBJ2-7, the V gene TRBV7-6; D gene unclear. Per germline, CDR1 SGHVS and CDR2 FNYEAQ. Between the trimmed V and J ends, which lost 0 bases and 3 bases, there was a span of 6 bases. The CDR3 sequence is 13 residues long.

A remark on this clone: One end of the junction fails to match germline, which may point to a read error. The CDR3 reads CAISESGDRGYEQYF. CDR3 DNA: TGCGCCATCAGTGAGTCGGGGGACAGGGGTTACGAGCAGTACTTC. The chain combines TRBV10-3 with TRBJ2-5; 10 bases line up with TRBD1. The DNA end is more similar to TRBJ2-7, so the J call may be wrong. Germline assignment: CDR1 ENHRY and CDR2 SYGVKD. The CDR3 consists of 15 residues.

Only one count was recorded for this clone. The chain carries TRBV4-2 and TRBJ2-7, with 13 bases aligning to TRBD2. The CDR3 runs to 17 residues. The junction had 4 bases not matched to a gene; V was cut back by 0 bases and J by 2 bases. CDR1 and CDR2 from the germline V gene are LGHNA and YNFKEQ. The CDR3 is CASSQDLTSGGAYEQYF. DNA for the CDR3: TGTGCCAGCAGCCAAGATCTAACTAGCGGGGGGGCCTACGAGCAGTACTTC.

This sequence joins TRBV25-1 and TRBJ2-3; D assignment may be TRBD1 or TRBD2 (5 bases each). The V gene lost 1 base and the J gene lost 2 bases, with 13 bases spanning the gap. Germline lookup yields CDR1 MGHDK and CDR2 SYGVNS. The CDR3 extends over 16 amino acids. The DNA of the CDR3 is TGTGCCAGCAGTGAATTTGAGGGGAGAGCCACAGATACGCAGTATTTT. Translation gives CASSEFEGRATDTQYF.

This chain joins TRBV19 and TRBJ2-7, with a possible D match to TRBD2 (5 bases). The V and J ends lost 7 bases and 0 bases respectively, with 7 bases between them. The germline V gene has CDR1 LNHDA and CDR2 SQIVND (reference sequence). The CDR3 sequence is 12 residues long. In DNA form, the CDR3 reads TGTGCCAGTATAGGGAGCTCCTACGAGCAGTACTTC. This sequence encodes CASIGSSYEQYF.